Presented here are 3 T cell receptor beta chains from one specimen sequenced in a study of beta chain features in type 1 diabetes. Since all of the isolated RNA was reverse transcribed, expressed TCRB transcripts were what got sequenced. The protocol was immunoSEQ multiplex PCR, while the TCRdb copy is restricted to in-frame clones and leaves out a portion. The sample lists about 620,000 clones, about 16% occurring once. Sequencing used naive CD4+ T cells from blood. The receptors derive from a man in his late teens or twenties in good health.

The rearrangement joins TRBV7-2 to TRBJ1-2; TRBD1 matches at 10 bases. The ends lost 5 bases at V and 2 bases at J; junction bases unmatched: 8. In germline, CDR1 is SGHTA, CDR2 FQGNSA. The CDR3 is made up of 16 amino acids. The DNA for the CDR3 is TGTGCCAGCAGCCAGATGACAGGGGGCCTAAACTATGGCTACACCTTC. This sequence encodes CASSQMTGGLNYGYTF. Looking up the rest from reference TRBV7-2 and TRBJ1-2 gives the full variable domain: GAGVSQSPSNKVTEKGKDVELRCDPISGHTALYWYRQSLGQGLEFLIYFQGNSAPDKSGLPSDRFSAERTGGSVSTLTIQRTQQEDSAVYLCASSQMTGGLNYGYTFGSGTRLTVV.

In its sample, this clone was seen a few times. This rearrangement joins TRBV28 to TRBJ2-7; 9 positions agree with TRBD1. The J segment lost 2 bases and the V segment lost 6 bases, leaving 8 bases of the junction unmatched. CDR3 length: 15 residues. Germline CDR1 is MDHEN and CDR2 is SYDVKM. This CDR3 reads CASSSTWTGAYEQYF. The CDR3, as DNA: TGTGCCAGCAGCTCAACTTGGACAGGGGCCTACGAGCAGTACTTC.

This clone was observed a few times. This chain connects TRBV19 to TRBJ1-2; the D is unclear. CDR1 is LNHDA and CDR2 is SQIVND in the germline V gene (reference sequence). The V gene lost 8 bases and the J gene lost 4 bases, with 17 bases spanning the gap. This CDR3 region has 14 residues. The CDR3 coding sequence is TGTGCCAGTGCCGGGTCCGTCAGGTCCTATGGCTACACCTTC. Residues: CASAGSVRSYGYTF.